The 23 T cell receptor beta chains given below trace back to one sample, sequenced in a study of T-cell memory formation after mild COVID-19. TCRdb ran MiXCR on the 5' RACE reads and lists one entry per CDR3 protein. Among around 410,000 distinct CDR3 sequences listed, 23% were seen once. Sequencing was performed on PBMCs or a T cell subset sorted from them (not recorded which). All receptors come from an adult woman who had mild COVID-19 (a few samples of this study predate the infection). Cell type and time point are not known.

The chain uses TRBV30 and TRBJ1-5, with 7 bases aligning to TRBD1. Germline CDR1 reads GTSNPN; CDR2 reads SVGIG (reference sequence). This CDR3 is built from 14 residues. V dropped 3 bases and J dropped 4; count of bases not matched to a gene: 6. CDR3 nucleotide sequence: TGTGCCTGGAGCCATTCGACAGGGAATCAGCCCCAGCATTTT. It codes for CAWSHSTGNQPQHF.

The chain employs TRBV9 and TRBJ2-3; D uncertain. The CDR3 is 15 amino acids. From germline, CDR1 is SGDLS and CDR2 YYNGEE. With 0 bases removed from V and 0 bases from J, the gap between germline ends came to 8 bases. CDR3 sequence (DNA): TGTGCCAGCAGCGTAGGGCGCTCTAGCACAGATACGCAGTATTTT. This translates into CASSVGRSSTDTQYF.

A single count supports this clonotype. This sequence joins TRBV12-5 and TRBJ2-1; 7 bases match TRBD2. The CDR3 runs to 16 residues. Germline trimming cut 5 bases from V and 5 bases from J; bases unmatched to any gene: 12. Germline CDR1 is LGHNT and CDR2 is FRNRAP. CDR3 in DNA: TGTGCTAGTGGTCCGGGACTACTGGGACCCGACAATGAGCAGTTCTTC. Its protein is CASGPGLLGPDNEQFF.

A few counts support this clonotype. The chain has TRBV12-3 or TRBV12-4 and TRBJ2-7; unclear D gene. This CDR3 has 12 amino acids. Trimming took off 6 bases at V and 3 bases at J, with 9 bases between the two ends. As DNA, the CDR3 is TGTGCCAGCAGCCCAAGACTCTACGAGCAGTACTTC. Translation: CASSPRLYEQYF.

This clonotype was picked up a small number of times. The chain combines TRBV5-1 with TRBJ2-5; D is ambiguous. The germline CDR1 and CDR2 sequences are SGHRS and YFSETQ. Trimming left V 4 bases short and J 5 bases short, with 12 bases between. This CDR3 spans 13 amino acids. The CDR3 loop reads CASSTTTSETQYF. The CDR3 DNA sequence: TGCGCCAGCAGCACGACCACCTCGGAGACCCAGTACTTC.

There are many counts of this clonotype. The gene calls are TRBV7-6 and TRBJ2-3, with 11 bases lining up with TRBD1. V gave up 5 bases and J gave up 2 bases; unmatched junction bases: 3. Germline V lookup: CDR1 SGHVS, CDR2 FNYEAQ. This CDR3 has 15 amino acids. The CDR3 DNA follows: TGTGCCAGCAGCCCGGGACAGGGGGTCACAGATACGCAGTATTTT. It translates to CASSPGQGVTDTQYF.

This clonotype turned up a few times. CDR3 region: CASSLEAGLAYNEQFF. The DNA for the CDR3 is TGTGCCAGCAGCTTAGAGGCGGGATTAGCCTACAATGAGCAGTTCTTC. This sequence joins TRBV7-2 and TRBJ2-1; the D gene is possibly TRBD2 (6 bases). This CDR3 is 16 amino acids long. Trimming took 1 base from V and 2 from J, leaving 12 bases between them. Germline V gene data show CDR1 as SGHTA and CDR2 as FQGNSA.

This clonotype was seen only a few times. The chain couples TRBV20-1 to TRBJ1-2; weak D call: TRBD1 (6 bases). V was clipped by 0 bases and J by 7 bases, with 9 bases between them. In germline, CDR1 is DFQATT, CDR2 SNEGSKA (reference sequence). This CDR3 has 12 amino acids. In nucleotides, the CDR3 is TGCAGTGCTAGAGACGGGACAAGTGGCTACACCTTC. This codes for CSARDGTSGYTF.

This clonotype was recorded a few times. The J gene is TRBJ1-1, the V gene TRBV7-3; the D is unclear. Trimming pared 1 base from V and 4 bases from J, leaving 10 bases between. The V gene's germline CDR1 is SGHTA and CDR2 FQGTGA. This CDR3 region has 14 residues. For the CDR3, the DNA is TGTGCCAGCAGCTTAAGTTTCGGAGCCACTGAAGCTTTCTTT. Amino acids: CASSLSFGATEAFF.

The V and J genes are TRBV7-9 and TRBJ1-1; D not certain. Deletions cut 8 bases from V and 1 base from J, with 11 bases between. The CDR3 is 13 amino acids. CDR1 and CDR2 from the germline V gene are SEHNR and FQNEAQ (reference sequence). The CDR3 here is CASGSAGNTEAFF. In DNA, the CDR3 is TGTGCCAGCGGTTCCGCAGGGAACACTGAAGCTTTCTTT.

This clonotype has ten or more counts. V and J are TRBV12-3 or TRBV12-4 and TRBJ2-1; 8 nucleotides match TRBD2. The CDR3 consists of 16 residues. The V and J ends lost 3 bases and 5 bases, in that order; junction bases with no gene match: 9. CDR3 sequence reads: CASSFGAGDFHNEQFF. CDR3 DNA sequence: TGTGCCAGCAGTTTCGGAGCGGGAGATTTTCACAATGAGCAGTTCTTC.

This clonotype was seen a handful of times. The chain joins TRBV29-1 to TRBJ2-5, with TRBD1 identical over 7 bases. CDR3 length: 13 residues. Losses at the gene ends were 4 bases for V and 1 base for J; bases not matched to a gene: 3. Germline CDR1 and CDR2: SQVTM and ANQGSEA. The CDR3 sequence is CSVGRDSQETQYF. The CDR3 DNA reads TGCAGCGTTGGCCGGGACAGCCAAGAGACCCAGTACTTC.

This clonotype turned up a few times. V and J are TRBV4-1 and TRBJ2-3; D is unresolved. Per germline, CDR1 MGHRA and CDR2 YSYEKL. The CDR3 totals 13 residues. V was clipped by 1 base and J by 0 bases, with 2 bases between them. CDR3 sequence: CASSQASTDTQYF. The CDR3 DNA reads as TGCGCCAGCAGCCAAGCTAGCACAGATACGCAGTATTTT.

This clonotype was seen many times. One base away lies a much larger clone, so this may be a sequencing read error. V and J are TRBV12-3 or TRBV12-4 and TRBJ2-3; D remains unclear. Trimming stripped 6 bases from V and 0 bases from J, with 4 bases between. CDR3 size: 12 residues. CDR3: CASSHSTDTQYF. CDR3 nucleotide sequence: TGTGCCAGCAGCCATAGCACAGATACGCAGTATTTT.

This clonotype was picked up many times. This chain links TRBV11-2 with TRBJ2-3; D not certain. This CDR3 has 12 amino acids. Germline assignment: CDR1 SGHAT and CDR2 FQNNGV. Trimming shortened V by 6 bases and J by 6 bases, and 10 bases separated the two germline ends. CDR3 in amino acids: CASRGSGDTQYF. The CDR3 DNA sequence: TGTGCCAGCAGAGGTTCTGGGGATACGCAGTATTTT.

The chain combines TRBV14 with TRBJ2-7; 13 bases are a match to TRBD2. The V gene's germline CDR1 is SGHDN and CDR2 FVKESK. Trimming removed 6 bases from V and 5 bases from J; junction bases left unmatched: 16. The CDR3 runs 18 residues. The CDR3: CASSRSGLAGPLGDEQYF. DNA of the CDR3: TGTGCCAGCAGTCGATCGGGACTAGCGGGACCGTTGGGGGACGAGCAGTACTTC. Based on the CDR3 plus reference TRBV14 and TRBJ2-7, the full variable domain is EAGVTQFPSHSVIEKGQTVTLRCDPISGHDNLYWYRRVMGKEIKFLLHFVKESKQDESGMPNNRFLAERTGGTYSTLKVQPAELEDSGVYFCASSRSGLAGPLGDEQYFGPGTRLTVT.

The chain employs TRBV7-9 and TRBJ1-3, with D hard to call. With 10 bases removed from V and 1 base from J, the gap between germline ends came to 11 bases. From germline, CDR1 is SEHNR and CDR2 FQNEAQ (reference sequence). This CDR3 spans 13 amino acids. CDR3 sequence reads: CATPGLSGNTIYF. The CDR3 DNA sequence: TGTGCCACCCCCGGCTTGTCTGGAAACACCATATATTTT.

The chain couples TRBV19 to TRBJ2-5; TRBD2 agrees at 8 bases. The CDR3 consists of 14 residues. From germline, CDR1 is LNHDA and CDR2 SQIVND (reference sequence). The junction had 13 bases not matched to a gene; V was cut back by 11 bases and J by 5 bases. The CDR3 DNA follows: TGTGCCTCCAATGGGGCGGGAGGTCTTGAGACCCAGTACTTC. This translates into CASNGAGGLETQYF. Using reference TRBV19 and TRBJ2-5 for the parts outside the CDR3, the full variable domain is DGGITQSPKYLFRKEGQNVTLSCEQNLNHDAMYWYRQDPGQGLRLIYYSQIVNDFQKGDIAEGYSVSREKKESFPLTVTSAQKNPTAFYLCASNGAGGLETQYFGPGTRLLVL.

This clonotype was recorded a few times. The genes are TRBV29-1 and TRBJ1-5; D is perhaps TRBD1 (6 bases). CDR1 is SQVTM, CDR2 ANQGSEA, per germline. Between the trimmed V and J ends, which lost 0 bases and 12 bases, there was a span of 12 bases. There are 12 residues in the CDR3. In DNA, the CDR3 is TGCAGCGTTGAAGATCCAGGGGACATCCAGCATTTT. It specifies CSVEDPGDIQHF.

This sequence joins TRBV7-6 and TRBJ2-1, with D unresolved. V lost 6 bases to trimming and J lost 6 bases, with 12 bases between them. This CDR3 has 13 residues. The germline V gene has CDR1 SGHVS and CDR2 FNYEAQ. The CDR3 region is CASRKAGGNEQFF. CDR3 DNA: TGTGCCAGCAGAAAAGCTGGTGGCAATGAGCAGTTCTTC.

Worth noting for this clonotype: At one of its ends the junction is not consistent with the germline gene, which may arise from a read error. This chain connects TRBV2 to TRBJ2-7, with TRBD2 as a possible D gene (7 bases). This CDR3 is 14 amino acids long. Germline CDR1 is SNHLY and CDR2 is FYNNEI. CDR3 coding DNA: TGTGCCAGCCTGAAACCCGGGGGGCGCGTGGGCGAGGACTTC. Translating gives CASLKPGGRVGEDF.

This clonotype was recorded a few times. This chain joins TRBV15 and TRBJ2-5; tentatively, D is TRBD1 (5 bases). CDR1 LNHNV and CDR2 YYDKDF come from the germline V gene (reference sequence). V dropped 0 bases and J dropped 1 base, with 9 bases sitting between them. The CDR3 has 15 residues. In DNA, the CDR3 is TGTGCCACCAGCAGAGATTTTGACAGCCAAGAGACCCAGTACTTC. It encodes CATSRDFDSQETQYF. Full variable domain (remainder filled in from reference TRBV15 and TRBJ2-5): DAMVIQNPRYQVTQFGKPVTLSCSQTLNHNVMYWYQQKSSQAPKLLFHYYDKDFNNEADTPDNFQSRRPNTSFCFLDIRSPGLGDTAMYLCATSRDFDSQETQYFGPGTRLLVL.

This clonotype was detected a few times. This chain connects TRBV18 to TRBJ1-1, with unresolved D. This CDR3 has 13 amino acids. The V and J ends lost 3 bases and 9 bases respectively, with 14 bases between them. Germline lookup yields CDR1 KGHSH and CDR2 LQKENI. CDR3 amino acids: CASSPPGREQAFF. The CDR3 region has the DNA TGTGCCAGCTCACCGCCCGGACGGGAACAAGCTTTCTTT.